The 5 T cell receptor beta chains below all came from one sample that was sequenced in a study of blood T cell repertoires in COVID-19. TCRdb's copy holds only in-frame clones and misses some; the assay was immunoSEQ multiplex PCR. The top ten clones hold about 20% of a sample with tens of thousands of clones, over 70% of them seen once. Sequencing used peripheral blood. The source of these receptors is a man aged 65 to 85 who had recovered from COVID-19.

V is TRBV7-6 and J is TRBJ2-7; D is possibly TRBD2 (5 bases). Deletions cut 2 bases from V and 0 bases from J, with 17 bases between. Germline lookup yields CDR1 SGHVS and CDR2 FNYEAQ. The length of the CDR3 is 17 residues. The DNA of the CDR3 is TGTGCCAGCAGCTTAATGGGCCGGGCGGGCAGCTCCTACGAGCAGTACTTC. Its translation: CASSLMGRAGSSYEQYF.

This CDR3 is CASSLRGGRGDSPLHF. The CDR3 DNA reads TGTGCCAGCAGCTTGCGTGGGGGCCGAGGTGATTCACCCCTCCACTTT. V and J are TRBV5-5 and TRBJ1-6, with D possibly being TRBD1 (6 bases). Deletions cut 1 base from V and 8 bases from J, with 16 bases between. CDR3 length equals 16 residues. Germline V gene lookup returns CDR1 SGHKS and CDR2 YYEKEE (reference sequence).

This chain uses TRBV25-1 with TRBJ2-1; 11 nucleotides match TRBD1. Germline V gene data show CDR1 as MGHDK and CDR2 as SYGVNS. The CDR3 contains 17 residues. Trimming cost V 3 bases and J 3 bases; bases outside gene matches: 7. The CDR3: CASSDQDRGRHYNEQFF. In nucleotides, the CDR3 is TGTGCCAGCAGTGACCAGGACAGGGGGCGGCACTACAATGAGCAGTTCTTC.

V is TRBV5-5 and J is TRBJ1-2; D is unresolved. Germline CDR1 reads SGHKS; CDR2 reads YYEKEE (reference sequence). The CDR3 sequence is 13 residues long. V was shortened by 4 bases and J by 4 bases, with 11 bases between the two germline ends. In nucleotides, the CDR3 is TGTGCCAGCAGCCCCGCGGGGTCCTATGGCTACACCTTC. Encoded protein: CASSPAGSYGYTF.

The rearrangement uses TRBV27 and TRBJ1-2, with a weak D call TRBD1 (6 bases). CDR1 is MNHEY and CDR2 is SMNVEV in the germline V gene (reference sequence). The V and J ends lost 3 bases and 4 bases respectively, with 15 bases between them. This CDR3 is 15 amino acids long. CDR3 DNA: TGTGCCAGCAGTTTTGGTGGGGGCGCTGCCTATGGCTACACCTTC. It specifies CASSFGGGAAYGYTF.